The rows below give T cell receptor beta chains drawn from one sample of a study of CD8+CD57+ T cells in acquired aplastic anemia. TCRdb re-derived calls from the reads in MiXCR, one entry per CDR3 protein. The sample has 200,000 or so distinct CDR3 sequences, around 65% seen once. The sequenced sample was sorted CD4+, CD8+, or CD8+CD57+ T cells (not recorded which) from PBMCs. The receptors were gathered from a human donor with severe aplastic anemia or a healthy control (not recorded which). The CDR3 runs from the conserved cysteine through the conserved F or W.

V gene	J gene	CDR3 protein
TRBV20-1	TRBJ2-5	CSVTGTGGETQYF
TRBV20-1	TRBJ2-1	CSAIPWSNEQFF
TRBV7-9	TRBJ2-7	CASSEMGGYEQYF
TRBV7-6	TRBJ1-1	CASSVFGYSDTEAFF
TRBV7-9	TRBJ2-7	CASSTDRAYEQYF
TRBV19	TRBJ1-5	CASSTRRDRGSGQPQHF
TRBV12-3/TRBV12-4	TRBJ2-5	CASSYRTASETQYF
TRBV5-8	TRBJ1-2	CASTGSDTF
TRBV20-1	TRBJ2-7	CSARRRGQGYEQYF
TRBV12-3/TRBV12-4	TRBJ2-3	CASSWEVYTQYF
TRBV5-4	TRBJ1-2	CASSFAGAANYGYTF
TRBV25-1	TRBJ1-4	CASRGDGEKLLF
TRBV6-6	TRBJ2-7	CASSLRTGGNEQYF
TRBV7-8	TRBJ2-5	CASSLLEGGTQYF
TRBV6-1	TRBJ2-5	CASTPWGRAHQETQYF
TRBV20-1	TRBJ2-1	CSASEVGGTAYNEQFF
TRBV3-1	TRBJ2-3	CASSQDLTSGGADTQYF
TRBV10-3	TRBJ1-1	CAISAGTEAFF
TRBV7-8	TRBJ2-2	CASSPGTATGELFF
TRBV9	TRBJ1-1	CASSFLIGTEAFF
TRBV20-1	TRBJ2-1	CSASRGSSYNEQFF
TRBV27	TRBJ1-5	CASSLQVSQPQHF
TRBV20-1	TRBJ1-6	CSATQGVENSPLHF
TRBV19	TRBJ1-2	CASTNGWGYGYTF
TRBV7-9	TRBJ2-2	CASSLYDVSAGELFF
TRBV15	TRBJ2-7	CATSRENRGGYEQYF
TRBV6-5	TRBJ1-6	CASSPGQTYNSPLHF
TRBV5-1	TRBJ2-7	CASSPEDRRSYEQYF
TRBV11-2	TRBJ2-1	CASSPFGEQFF
TRBV6-4	TRBJ1-2	CASSEQGSYGYTF
TRBV12-3/TRBV12-4	TRBJ1-5	CASSLGRGSSNQPQHF
TRBV5-1	TRBJ2-1	CASSTGRGGNEQFF
TRBV12-3/TRBV12-4	TRBJ1-1	CASSFALNTEAFF
TRBV6-1	TRBJ2-5	CASTWVAGSETQYF
TRBV24-1	TRBJ2-5	CATRKYPEGSNGETQYF
TRBV12-3/TRBV12-4	TRBJ2-3	CASGATDTQYF
TRBV5-1	TRBJ2-2	CASSLADRAGAGELFF
TRBV29-1	TRBJ1-1	CSVPRDGAGGTEAFF
TRBV10-3	TRBJ1-3	CASSYVLRESSGNTIYF
TRBV2	TRBJ2-7	CASSAVKEKPTYEQYF
TRBV7-3	TRBJ1-1	CASRQTGNTEAFF
TRBV6-1	TRBJ2-7	CASSPTGGNINEQYF
TRBV7-6	TRBJ2-2	CASSRQPNTGELFF
TRBV25-1	TRBJ1-1	CASSGTRGEPEAFF
TRBV4-3	TRBJ2-5	CGGRQDPDRGETQYF
TRBV19	TRBJ2-1	CASSINSWAGNYNEQFF
TRBV20-1	TRBJ2-7	CSARELAGGHYEQYF
TRBV3-1	TRBJ1-2	CASSQATGESGGYTF
TRBV7-9	TRBJ1-5	CASGLAGTGEDQPQHF
TRBV10-3	TRBJ1-3	CAIREPDSGNTIYF
TRBV2	TRBJ2-2	CASTRTMAGVNTGELFF
TRBV2	TRBJ2-7	CATKQDPNSYEQYF
TRBV9	TRBJ2-3	CASSVVSGAGTDTQYF
TRBV4-3	TRBJ1-1	CASSQDGTENTEAFF
TRBV9	TRBJ1-2	CASSVRIDYGYTF
TRBV7-2	TRBJ1-2	CASSLTGGVYGYTF
TRBV19	TRBJ2-7	CASTERGGLYEQYF
TRBV12-3/TRBV12-4	TRBJ2-1	CASSLRGVRFF
TRBV5-1	TRBJ2-4	CASSLGTSGGHIQYF
TRBV5-1	TRBJ2-3	CASRIAGGLADTQYF